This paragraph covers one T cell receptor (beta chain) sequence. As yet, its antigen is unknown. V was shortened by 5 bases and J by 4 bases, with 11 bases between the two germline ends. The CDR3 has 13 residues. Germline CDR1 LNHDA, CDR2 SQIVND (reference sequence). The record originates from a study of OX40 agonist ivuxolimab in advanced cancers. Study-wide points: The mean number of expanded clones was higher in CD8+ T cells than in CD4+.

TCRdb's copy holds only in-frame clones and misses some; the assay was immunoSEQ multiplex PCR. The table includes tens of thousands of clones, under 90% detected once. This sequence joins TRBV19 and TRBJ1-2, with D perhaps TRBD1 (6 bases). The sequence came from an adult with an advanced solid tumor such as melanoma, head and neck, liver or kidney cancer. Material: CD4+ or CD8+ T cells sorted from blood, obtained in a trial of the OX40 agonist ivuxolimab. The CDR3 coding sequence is TGTGCCAGTAGTGGGCAGGGGTCCTATGGCTACACCTTC. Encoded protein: CASSGQGSYGYTF.